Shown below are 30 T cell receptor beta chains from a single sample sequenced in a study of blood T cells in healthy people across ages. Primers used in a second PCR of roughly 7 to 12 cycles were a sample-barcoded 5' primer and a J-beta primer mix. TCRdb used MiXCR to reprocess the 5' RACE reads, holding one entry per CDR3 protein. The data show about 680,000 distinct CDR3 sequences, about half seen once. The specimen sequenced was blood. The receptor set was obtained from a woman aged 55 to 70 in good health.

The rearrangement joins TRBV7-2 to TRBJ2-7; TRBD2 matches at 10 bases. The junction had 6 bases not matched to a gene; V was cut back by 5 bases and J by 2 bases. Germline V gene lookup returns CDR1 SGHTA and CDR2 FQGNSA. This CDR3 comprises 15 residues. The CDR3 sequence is CASSPAGTSAYEQYF. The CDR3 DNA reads TGTGCCAGCAGCCCGGCCGGGACTAGCGCCTACGAGCAGTACTTC.

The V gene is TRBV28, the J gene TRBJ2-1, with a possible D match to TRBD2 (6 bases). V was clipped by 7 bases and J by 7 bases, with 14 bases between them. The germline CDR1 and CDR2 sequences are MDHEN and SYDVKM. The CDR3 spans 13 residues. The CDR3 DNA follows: TGTGCCAGCACCTGGGGACTCCGGAATGAGCAGTTCTTC. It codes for CASTWGLRNEQFF.

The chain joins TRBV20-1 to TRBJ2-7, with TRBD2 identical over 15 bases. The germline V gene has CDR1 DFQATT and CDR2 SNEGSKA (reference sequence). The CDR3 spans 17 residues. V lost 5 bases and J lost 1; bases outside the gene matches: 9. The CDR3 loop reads CSALRGLAGGRSYEQYF. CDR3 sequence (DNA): TGCAGTGCTCTCCGAGGACTAGCGGGAGGGAGATCCTACGAGCAGTACTTC.

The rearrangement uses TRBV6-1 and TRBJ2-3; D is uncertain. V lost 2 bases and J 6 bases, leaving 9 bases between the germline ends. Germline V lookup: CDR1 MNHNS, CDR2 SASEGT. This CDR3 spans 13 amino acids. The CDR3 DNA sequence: TGTGCCAGCAGTGAAAGTAACTGGGATACGCAGTATTTT. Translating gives CASSESNWDTQYF.

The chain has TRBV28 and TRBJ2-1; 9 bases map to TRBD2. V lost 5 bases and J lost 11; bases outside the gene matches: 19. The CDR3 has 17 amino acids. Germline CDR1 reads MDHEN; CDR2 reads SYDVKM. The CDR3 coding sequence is TGTGCCAGCAGTCCCCGAATGGGGCGGGGGGGAGATAGGAAGCAGTTCTTC. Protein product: CASSPRMGRGGDRKQFF. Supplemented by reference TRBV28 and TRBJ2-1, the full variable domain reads DVKVTQSSRYLVKRTGEKVFLECVQDMDHENMFWYRQDPGLGLRLIYFSYDVKMKEKGDIPEGYSVSREKKERFSLILESASTNQTSMYLCASSPRMGRGGDRKQFFGPGTRLTVL.

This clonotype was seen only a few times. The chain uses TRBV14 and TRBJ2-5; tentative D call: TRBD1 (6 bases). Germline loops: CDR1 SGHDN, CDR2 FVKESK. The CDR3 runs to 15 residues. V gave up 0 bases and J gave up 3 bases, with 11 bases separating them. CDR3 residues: CASSQERAGEETQYF. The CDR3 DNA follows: TGTGCCAGCAGCCAAGAGAGGGCAGGGGAAGAGACCCAGTACTTC.

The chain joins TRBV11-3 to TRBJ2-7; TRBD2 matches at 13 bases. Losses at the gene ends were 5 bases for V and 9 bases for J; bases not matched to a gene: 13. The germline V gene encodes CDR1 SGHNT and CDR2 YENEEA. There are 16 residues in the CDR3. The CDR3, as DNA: TGTGCCAGCAGCGCCCGGCCGGGACTAGCGGGATCCGTGCAGTACTTC. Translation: CASSARPGLAGSVQYF.

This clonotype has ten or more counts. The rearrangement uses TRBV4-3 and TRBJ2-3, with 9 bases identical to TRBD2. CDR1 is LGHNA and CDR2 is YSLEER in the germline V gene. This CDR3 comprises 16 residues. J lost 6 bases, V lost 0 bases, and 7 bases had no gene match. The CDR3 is CASSQDLFSGSDTQYF. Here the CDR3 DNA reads TGCGCCAGCAGCCAAGATCTGTTTAGCGGGAGCGATACGCAGTATTTT.

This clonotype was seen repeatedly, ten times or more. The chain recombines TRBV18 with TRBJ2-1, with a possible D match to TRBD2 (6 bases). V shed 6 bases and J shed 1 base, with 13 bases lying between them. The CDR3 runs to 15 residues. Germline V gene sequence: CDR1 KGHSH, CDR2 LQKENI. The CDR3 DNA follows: TGTGCCAGCTCCATAGGGACTTCTTCCTACAATGAGCAGTTCTTC. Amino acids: CASSIGTSSYNEQFF.

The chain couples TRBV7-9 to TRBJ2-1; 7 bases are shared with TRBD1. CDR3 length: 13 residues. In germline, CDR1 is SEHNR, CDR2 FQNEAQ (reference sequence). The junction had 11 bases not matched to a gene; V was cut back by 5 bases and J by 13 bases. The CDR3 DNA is TGTGCCAGCAGCATAAGGGGGCCAGAGACCCAGTTCTTC. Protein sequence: CASSIRGPETQFF. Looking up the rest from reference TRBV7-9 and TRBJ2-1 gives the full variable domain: DTGVSQNPRHKITKRGQNVTFRCDPISEHNRLYWYRQTLGQGPEFLTYFQNEAQLEKSRLLSDRFSAERPKGSFSTLEIQRTEQGDSAMYLCASSIRGPETQFFGPGTRLTVL.

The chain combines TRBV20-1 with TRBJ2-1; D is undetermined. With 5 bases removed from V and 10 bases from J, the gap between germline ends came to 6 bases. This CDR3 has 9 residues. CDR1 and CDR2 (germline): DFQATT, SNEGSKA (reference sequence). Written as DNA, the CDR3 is TGCAGTGCTGGGATCGAGCAGTTCTTC. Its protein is CSAGIEQFF.

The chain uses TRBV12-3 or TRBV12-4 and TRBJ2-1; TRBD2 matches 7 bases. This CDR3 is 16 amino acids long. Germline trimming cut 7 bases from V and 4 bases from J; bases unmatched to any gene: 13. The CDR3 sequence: CASTTGPGGGYNEQFF. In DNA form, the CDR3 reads TGTGCCAGCACCACTGGCCCGGGAGGAGGTTACAATGAGCAGTTCTTC.

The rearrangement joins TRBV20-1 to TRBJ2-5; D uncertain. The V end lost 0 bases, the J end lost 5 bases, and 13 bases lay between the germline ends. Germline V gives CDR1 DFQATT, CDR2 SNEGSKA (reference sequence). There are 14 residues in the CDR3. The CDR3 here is CSARDRVGFETQYF. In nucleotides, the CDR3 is TGCAGTGCTAGAGATCGCGTGGGATTTGAGACCCAGTACTTC.

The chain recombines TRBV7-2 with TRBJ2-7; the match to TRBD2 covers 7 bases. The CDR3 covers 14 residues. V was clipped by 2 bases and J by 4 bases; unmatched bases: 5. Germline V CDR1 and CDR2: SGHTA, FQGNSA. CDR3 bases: TGTGCCAGCAGCTTAATCCGGGGGGTATACGAGCAGTACTTC. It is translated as CASSLIRGVYEQYF.

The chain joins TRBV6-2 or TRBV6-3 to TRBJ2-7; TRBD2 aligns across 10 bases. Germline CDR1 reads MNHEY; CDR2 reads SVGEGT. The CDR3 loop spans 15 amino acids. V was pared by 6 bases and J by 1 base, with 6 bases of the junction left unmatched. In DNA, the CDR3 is TGTGCCAGCAGACGGAGCGGGAGGGCGTCCTACGAGCAGTACTTC. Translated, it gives CASRRSGRASYEQYF.

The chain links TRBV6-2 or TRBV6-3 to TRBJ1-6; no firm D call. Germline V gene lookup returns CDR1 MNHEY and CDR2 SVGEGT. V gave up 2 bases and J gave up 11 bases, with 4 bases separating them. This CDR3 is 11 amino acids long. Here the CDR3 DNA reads TGTGCCAGCAGTTACGGGACACCCCTCCACTTT. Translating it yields CASSYGTPLHF.

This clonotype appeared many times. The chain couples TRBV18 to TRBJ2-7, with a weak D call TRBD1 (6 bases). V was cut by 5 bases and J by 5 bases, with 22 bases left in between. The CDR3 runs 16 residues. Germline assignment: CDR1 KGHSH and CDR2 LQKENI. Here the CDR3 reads CASSSGPRQDGDEQYF. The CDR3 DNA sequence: TGTGCCAGCTCATCGGGTCCTAGACAGGACGGGGACGAGCAGTACTTC.

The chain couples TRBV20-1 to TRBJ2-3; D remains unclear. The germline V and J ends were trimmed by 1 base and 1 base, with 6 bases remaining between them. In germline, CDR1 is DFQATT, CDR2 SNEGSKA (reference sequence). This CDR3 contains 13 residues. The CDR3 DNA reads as TGCAGTGCTAGAGTGCATGGCACAGATACGCAGTATTTT. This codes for CSARVHGTDTQYF.

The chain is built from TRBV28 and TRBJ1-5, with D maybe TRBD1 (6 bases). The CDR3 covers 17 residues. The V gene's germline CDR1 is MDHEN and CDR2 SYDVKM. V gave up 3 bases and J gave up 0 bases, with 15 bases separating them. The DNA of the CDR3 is TGTGCCAGCAGTTTCGTCGGGACATTGAATAGCAATCAGCCCCAGCATTTT. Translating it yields CASSFVGTLNSNQPQHF.

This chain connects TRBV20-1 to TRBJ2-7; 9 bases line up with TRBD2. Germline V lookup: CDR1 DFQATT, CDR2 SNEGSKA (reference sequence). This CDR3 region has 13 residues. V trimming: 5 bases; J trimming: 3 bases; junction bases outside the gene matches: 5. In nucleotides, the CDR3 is TGCAGTGCTTTTAGCGGGAGCCACTACGAGCAGTACTTC. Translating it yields CSAFSGSHYEQYF.

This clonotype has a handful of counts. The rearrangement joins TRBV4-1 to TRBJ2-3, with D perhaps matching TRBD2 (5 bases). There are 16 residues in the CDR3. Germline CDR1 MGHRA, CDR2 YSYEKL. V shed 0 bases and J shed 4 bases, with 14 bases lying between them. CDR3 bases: TGCGCCAGCAGCCAAGAGGTCAGAGCGAGGGCAGATACGCAGTATTTT. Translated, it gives CASSQEVRARADTQYF.

The CDR3 DNA reads as TGTGCCAGCAGCTTAAGCCTAGCGGGTTTCCCAGATACGCAGTATTTT. This sequence encodes CASSLSLAGFPDTQYF. The chain carries TRBV7-2 and TRBJ2-3; TRBD2 matches at 8 bases. Germline V gives CDR1 SGHTA, CDR2 FQGNSA. The V segment lost 2 bases and the J segment 4 bases; nucleotides outside the gene matches: 8. This CDR3 spans 16 amino acids.

The chain's CDR3 is CASSQGTSSQADTQYF. The CDR3 DNA sequence: TGCGCCAGCAGCCAAGGGACCTCTTCTCAGGCAGATACGCAGTATTTT. The chain carries TRBV4-3 and TRBJ2-3; no firm D call. V was cut by 1 base and J by 4 bases, with 15 bases left in between. CDR3 length: 16 amino acids. Looked up from germline, CDR1 is LGHNA and CDR2 is YSLEER.

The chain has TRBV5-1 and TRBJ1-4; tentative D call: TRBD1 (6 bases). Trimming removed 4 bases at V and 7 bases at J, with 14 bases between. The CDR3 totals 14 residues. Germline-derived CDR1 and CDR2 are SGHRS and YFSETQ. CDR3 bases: TGCGCCAGCAGCCCAGAGGGGGAGAGTGAAAAACTGTTTTTT. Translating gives CASSPEGESEKLFF.

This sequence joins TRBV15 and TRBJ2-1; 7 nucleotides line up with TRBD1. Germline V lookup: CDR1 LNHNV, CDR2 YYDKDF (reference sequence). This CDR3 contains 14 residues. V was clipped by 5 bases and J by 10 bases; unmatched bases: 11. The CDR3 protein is CATSPGDRPYEQFF. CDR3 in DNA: TGTGCCACCAGCCCCGGGGACAGACCCTACGAGCAGTTCTTC.

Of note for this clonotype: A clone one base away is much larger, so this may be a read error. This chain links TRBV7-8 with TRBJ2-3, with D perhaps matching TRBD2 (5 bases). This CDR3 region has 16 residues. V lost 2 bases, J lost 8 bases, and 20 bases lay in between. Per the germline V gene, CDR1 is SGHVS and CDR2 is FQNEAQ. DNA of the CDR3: TGTGCCAGCAGCTTATTGGCGCGAGGTGTTGGAGGTACGCAGTATTTT. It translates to CASSLLARGVGGTQYF.

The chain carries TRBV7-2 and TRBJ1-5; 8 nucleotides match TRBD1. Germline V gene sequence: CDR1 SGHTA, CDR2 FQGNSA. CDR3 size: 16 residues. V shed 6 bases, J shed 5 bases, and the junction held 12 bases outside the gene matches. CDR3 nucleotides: TGTGCCAGCAGTCACGGGACAGGTCGGGGTGATCAGCCCCAGCATTTT. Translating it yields CASSHGTGRGDQPQHF.

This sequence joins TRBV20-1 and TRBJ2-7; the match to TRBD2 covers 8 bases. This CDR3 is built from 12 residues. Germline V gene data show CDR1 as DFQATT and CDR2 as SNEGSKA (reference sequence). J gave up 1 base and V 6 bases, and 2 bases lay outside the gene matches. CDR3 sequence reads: CSAGGRSYEQYF. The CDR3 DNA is TGCAGTGCGGGCGGGAGGTCCTACGAGCAGTACTTC.

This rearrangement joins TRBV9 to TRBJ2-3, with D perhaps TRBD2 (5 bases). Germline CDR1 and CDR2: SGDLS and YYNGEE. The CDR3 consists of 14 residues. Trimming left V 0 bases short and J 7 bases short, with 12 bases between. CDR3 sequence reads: CASSVARETNTQYF. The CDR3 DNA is TGTGCCAGCAGCGTAGCCCGCGAGACTAATACGCAGTATTTT. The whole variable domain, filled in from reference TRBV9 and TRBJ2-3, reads DSGVTQTPKHLITATGQRVTLRCSPRSGDLSVYWYQQSLDQGLQFLIQYYNGEERAKGNILERFSAQQFPDLHSELNLSSLELGDSALYFCASSVARETNTQYFGPGTRLTVL.

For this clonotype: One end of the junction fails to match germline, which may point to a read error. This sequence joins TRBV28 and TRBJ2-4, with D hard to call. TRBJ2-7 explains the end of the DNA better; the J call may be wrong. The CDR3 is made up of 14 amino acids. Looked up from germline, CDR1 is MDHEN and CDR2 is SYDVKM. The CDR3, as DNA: TGTGCCAGTACCTTGGGTATATTCTCCGACGAGCAGTACTTC. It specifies CASTLGIFSDEQYF.